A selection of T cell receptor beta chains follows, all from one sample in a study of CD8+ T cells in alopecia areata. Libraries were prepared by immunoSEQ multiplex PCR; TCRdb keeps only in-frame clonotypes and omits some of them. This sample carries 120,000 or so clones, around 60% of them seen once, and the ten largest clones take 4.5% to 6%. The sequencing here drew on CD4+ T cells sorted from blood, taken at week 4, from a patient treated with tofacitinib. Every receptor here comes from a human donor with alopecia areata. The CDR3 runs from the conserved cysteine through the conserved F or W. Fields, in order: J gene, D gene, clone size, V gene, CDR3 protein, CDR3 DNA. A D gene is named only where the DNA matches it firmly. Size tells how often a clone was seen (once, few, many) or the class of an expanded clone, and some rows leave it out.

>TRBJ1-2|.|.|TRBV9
CASSAEDSGRDYGYTF
TGTGCCAGCAGCGCCGAGGACAGTGGTAGAGACTATGGCTACACCTTC
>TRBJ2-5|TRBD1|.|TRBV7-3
CASSSGQQETQYF
TGTGCCAGCAGCTCGGGACAGCAAGAGACCCAGTACTTC
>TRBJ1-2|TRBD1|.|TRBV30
CAWSSGGAYGYTF
TGTGCCTGGAGTTCAGGGGGCGCCTATGGCTACACCTTC
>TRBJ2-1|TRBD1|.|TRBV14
CASSQWTGENEQFF
TGTGCCAGCAGCCAATGGACAGGGGAAAATGAGCAGTTCTTC
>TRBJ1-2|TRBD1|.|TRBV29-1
CSVRSGTGDDYGYTF
TGCAGCGTTCGTTCCGGGACAGGGGACGACTATGGCTACACCTTC
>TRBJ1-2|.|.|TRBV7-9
CASSLAVDGYTF
TGTGCCAGCAGCTTAGCGGTGGATGGCTACACCTTC
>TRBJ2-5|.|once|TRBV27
CASSFRRGRETQYF
TGTGCCAGCAGTTTTAGGAGGGGTAGGGAGACCCAGTACTTC
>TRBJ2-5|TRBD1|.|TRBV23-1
CASSHTRGSQETQYF
TGCGCCAGCAGTCACACCAGGGGGTCCCAAGAGACCCAGTACTTC
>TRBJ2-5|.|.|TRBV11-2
CASSFNLGGQETQYF
TGTGCCAGCAGCTTTAACCTCGGGGGTCAAGAGACCCAGTACTTC
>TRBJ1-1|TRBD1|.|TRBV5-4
CASSSGQGNTEAFF
TGTGCCAGCAGCTCGGGACAGGGAAACACTGAAGCTTTCTTT
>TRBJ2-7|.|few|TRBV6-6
CASSNTVGYEQYF
TGTGCCAGCAGTAACACTGTAGGTTACGAGCAGTACTTC
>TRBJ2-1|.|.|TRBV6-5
CASSSLAVGYNEQFF
TGTGCCAGCAGTTCCCTAGCTGTAGGCTACAATGAGCAGTTCTTC
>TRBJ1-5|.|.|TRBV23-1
CASAPRGRGNQPQHF
TGCGCTTCCGCACCGCGTGGGCGAGGAAATCAGCCCCAGCATTTT
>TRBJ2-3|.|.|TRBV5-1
CASGTGVLATDTQYF
TGCGCCAGCGGCACCGGAGTCCTAGCCACAGATACGCAGTATTTT
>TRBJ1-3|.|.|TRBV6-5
CASSARDTIYF
TGTGCCAGCAGTGCCAGGGACACCATATATTTT
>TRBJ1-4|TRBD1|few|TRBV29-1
CSAVTGGNEKLFF
TGCAGCGCTGTGACAGGGGGGAATGAAAAACTGTTTTTT
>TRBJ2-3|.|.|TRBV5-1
CASSANPGGTDTQYF
TGCGCCAGCAGCGCTAATCCGGGAGGCACAGATACGCAGTATTTT
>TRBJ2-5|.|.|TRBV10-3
CAISDPIQETQYF
TGTGCCATCAGTGATCCGATCCAAGAGACCCAGTACTTC
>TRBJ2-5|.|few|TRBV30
CAWANRRETQYF
TGTGCCTGGGCGAACAGGAGGGAGACCCAGTACTTC
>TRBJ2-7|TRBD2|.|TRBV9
CASSVGSGGVYEQYF
TGTGCCAGCAGCGTAGGAAGCGGGGGGGTCTACGAGCAGTACTTC
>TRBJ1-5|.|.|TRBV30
CAWSIQGNQPQHF
TGTGCCTGGAGCATACAGGGCAATCAGCCCCAGCATTTT
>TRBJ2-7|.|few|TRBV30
CAWSRGGQYEQYF
TGTGCCTGGAGTCGCGGGGGCCAATACGAGCAGTACTTC
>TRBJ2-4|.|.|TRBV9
CASSVGWENIQYF
TGTGCCAGCAGCGTAGGGTGGGAGAACATTCAGTACTTC
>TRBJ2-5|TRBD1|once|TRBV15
CATTLGTGQGETQYF
TGTGCCACCACTTTAGGGACAGGACAGGGGGAGACCCAGTACTTC
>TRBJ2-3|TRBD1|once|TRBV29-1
CSGQGYLTDTQYF
TGCAGCGGACAGGGGTACCTCACAGATACGCAGTATTTT
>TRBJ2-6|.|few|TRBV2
CASSPAWGSGANVLTF
TGTGCCAGCAGCCCGGCTTGGGGCTCTGGGGCCAACGTCCTGACTTTC
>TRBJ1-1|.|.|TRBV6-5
CASSGTTNTEAFF
TGTGCCAGCAGCGGGACAACAAACACTGAAGCTTTCTTT
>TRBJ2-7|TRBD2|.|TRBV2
CASSDSGGTYEQYF
TGTGCCAGCAGTGATAGCGGGGGAACCTACGAGCAGTACTTC
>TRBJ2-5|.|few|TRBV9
CASSVEGETQYF
TGTGCCAGCAGCGTAGAGGGAGAGACCCAGTACTTC
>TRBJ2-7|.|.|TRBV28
CASSRTSSEQYF
TGTGCCAGCAGCCGCACATCCAGCGAGCAGTACTTC
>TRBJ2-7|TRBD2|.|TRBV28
CATSFGLAAYEQYF
TGTGCCACCAGTTTTGGGCTAGCGGCCTACGAGCAGTACTTC
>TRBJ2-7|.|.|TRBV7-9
CASSLNGGQSYEQYF
TGTGCCAGCAGCTTAAACGGGGGACAGTCCTACGAGCAGTACTTC
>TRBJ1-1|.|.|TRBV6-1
CASRAAYMNTEAFF
TGTGCCAGCAGGGCTGCGTACATGAACACTGAAGCTTTCTTT
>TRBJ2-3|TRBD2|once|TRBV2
CASRGEGLALSTDTQYF
TGTGCCAGCAGGGGAGAGGGACTAGCGCTAAGCACAGATACGCAGTATTTT
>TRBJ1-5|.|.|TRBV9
CASSVGGASNQPQHF
TGTGCCAGCAGCGTTGGAGGGGCGAGCAATCAGCCCCAGCATTTT
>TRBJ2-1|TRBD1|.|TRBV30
CALKPGTGVNEQFF
TGTGCTCTCAAACCTGGGACAGGGGTCAATGAGCAGTTCTTC
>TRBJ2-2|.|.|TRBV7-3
CASSLLGAGGELFF
TGTGCCAGCAGCTTATTGGGGGCCGGCGGGGAGCTGTTTTTT
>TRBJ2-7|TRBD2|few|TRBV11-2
CASSLEGTSVSYEQYF
TGTGCCAGCAGCTTAGAAGGGACTAGCGTCTCCTACGAGCAGTACTTC
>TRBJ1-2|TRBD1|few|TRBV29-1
CSVGQGMNYGYTF
TGCAGCGTAGGACAGGGCATGAACTATGGCTACACCTTC
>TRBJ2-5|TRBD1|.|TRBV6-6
CASSSRQGVQETQYF
TGTGCCAGCAGTTCTCGACAGGGGGTTCAAGAGACCCAGTACTTC
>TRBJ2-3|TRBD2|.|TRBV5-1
CASSGGGLVSDTQYF
TGCGCCAGCAGCGGCGGGGGGCTCGTGTCAGATACGCAGTATTTT
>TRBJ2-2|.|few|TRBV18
CASSPVRRNTGELFF
TGTGCCAGCTCACCAGTGAGAAGAAACACCGGGGAGCTGTTTTTT
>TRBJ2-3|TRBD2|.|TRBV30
CAWNPGTSGTADTQYF
TGTGCCTGGAATCCGGGGACTAGCGGGACGGCAGATACGCAGTATTTT
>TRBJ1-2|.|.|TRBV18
CASSPINGGYTF
TGTGCCAGCTCACCAATTAATGGTGGCTACACCTTC
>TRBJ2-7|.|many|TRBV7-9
CASSATGYEQYF
TGTGCCAGCAGCGCGACAGGCTACGAGCAGTACTTC
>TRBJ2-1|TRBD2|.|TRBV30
CAWSVRLAGGNEQFF
TGTGCCTGGAGTGTACGACTAGCGGGAGGGAATGAGCAGTTCTTC
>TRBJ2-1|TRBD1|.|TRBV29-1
CSVEGTGTGVRNEQFF
TGCAGCGTCGAAGGAACCGGGACAGGGGTCCGGAATGAGCAGTTCTTC
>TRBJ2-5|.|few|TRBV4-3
CASSQDFLGSLGETQYF
TGCGCCAGCAGCCAAGACTTCTTAGGGTCCCTGGGGGAGACCCAGTACTTC
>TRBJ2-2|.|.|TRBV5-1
CASSLVAGEVTGELFF
TGCGCCAGCAGCTTGGTTGCAGGGGAGGTCACCGGGGAGCTGTTTTTT
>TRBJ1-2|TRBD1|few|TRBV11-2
CASSADRGDYGYTF
TGTGCCAGCAGCGCGGACAGGGGGGACTATGGCTACACCTTC
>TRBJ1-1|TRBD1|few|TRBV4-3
CASSQEGQGNTEAFF
TGCGCCAGCAGCCAAGAGGGACAGGGTAACACTGAAGCTTTCTTT
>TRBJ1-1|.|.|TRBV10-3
CAIRGGRGEAFF
TGTGCCATCAGGGGGGGCAGGGGTGAAGCTTTCTTT
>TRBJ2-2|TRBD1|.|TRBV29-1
CSVDRGTGELFF
TGCAGCGTTGACAGGGGGACCGGGGAGCTGTTTTTT